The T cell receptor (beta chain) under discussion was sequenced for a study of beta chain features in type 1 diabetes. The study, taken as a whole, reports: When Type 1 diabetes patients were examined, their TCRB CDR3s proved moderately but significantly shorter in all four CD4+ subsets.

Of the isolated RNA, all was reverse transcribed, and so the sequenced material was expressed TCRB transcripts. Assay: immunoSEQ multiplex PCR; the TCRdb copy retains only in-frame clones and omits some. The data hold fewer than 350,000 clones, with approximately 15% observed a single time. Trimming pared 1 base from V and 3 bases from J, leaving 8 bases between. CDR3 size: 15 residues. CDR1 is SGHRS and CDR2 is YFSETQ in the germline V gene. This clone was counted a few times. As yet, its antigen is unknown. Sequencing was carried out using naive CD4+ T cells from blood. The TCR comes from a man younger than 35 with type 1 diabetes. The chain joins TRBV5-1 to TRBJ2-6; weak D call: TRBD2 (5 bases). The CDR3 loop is CASSLLRVGANVLTF. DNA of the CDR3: TGCGCCAGCAGCTTGTTGAGGGTTGGGGCCAACGTCCTGACTTTC.